The clone carrying this T cell receptor beta chain was found once. These data are taken from a study of OX40 agonist ivuxolimab in advanced cancers. TCRdb keeps only in-frame clones here, not all; method: immunoSEQ multiplex PCR. The sample holds approximately 68,000 clones; 80% to 90% are singletons and the top ten take approximately 0.94%. The ends were cut back, 0 bases at V and 4 bases at J, with 11 bases in the middle. The CDR3 consists of 15 residues. Per germline, CDR1 SGDLS and CDR2 YYNGEE. The material was CD4+ or CD8+ T cells sorted from blood, obtained in a trial of the OX40 agonist ivuxolimab. The receptor was isolated from an adult with an advanced solid tumor such as melanoma, head and neck, liver or kidney cancer. The V call is TRBV9, the J call TRBJ2-1; perhaps TRBD1 as D (5 bases). The CDR3 DNA reads as TGTGCCAGCAGCGTAGAGGCAGGGAATTACAATGAGCAGTTCTTC. Translated: CASSVEAGNYNEQFF. Full variable domain (rest looked up from reference TRBV9 and TRBJ2-1): DSGVTQTPKHLITATGQRVTLRCSPRSGDLSVYWYQQSLDQGLQFLIQYYNGEERAKGNILERFSAQQFPDLHSELNLSSLELGDSALYFCASSVEAGNYNEQFFGPGTRLTVL.